The 16 T cell receptor beta chains listed next were all sequenced from one sample in a study of cytomegalovirus exposure and HLA in healthy donors. The PCR employed 60 Vbeta primers together with 13 Jbeta primers. Assay: immunoSEQ multiplex PCR; the TCRdb copy retains only in-frame clones and omits some. The table has under 250,000 clones, nearly 80% seen once; the top ten hold roughly 1.9%. Sequencing used PBMCs. All receptors derive from a male donor in good health and CMV-seronegative.

The gene calls are TRBV20-1 and TRBJ2-1, with no clear D. The germline CDR1 and CDR2 sequences are DFQATT and SNEGSKA (reference sequence). V lost 3 bases and J 4 bases, leaving 4 bases between the germline ends. The CDR3 runs to 11 residues. CDR3 in DNA: TGCAGTGCTAGTCCGTACAATGAGCAGTTCTTC. Translating gives CSASPYNEQFF.

This sequence joins TRBV7-9 and TRBJ2-7; D is perhaps TRBD1 (6 bases). Germline values: CDR1 SEHNR, CDR2 FQNEAQ (reference sequence). The V end lost 3 bases, the J end lost 6 bases, and 15 bases lay between the germline ends. CDR3 length equals 14 residues. CDR3 DNA sequence: TGTGCCAGCAGCTTGTCATACAGGGTAGGCGAGCAGTACTTC. This gives the protein CASSLSYRVGEQYF.

The table lists this clone with a count of one. This sequence joins TRBV7-3 and TRBJ2-7; 11 bases map to TRBD1. Trimming removed 5 bases from V and 2 bases from J; junction bases left unmatched: 5. Germline-derived CDR1 and CDR2 are SGHTA and FQGTGA. The CDR3 has 15 residues. CDR3 sequence (DNA): TGTGCCAGCAGCCGGACAGGGGGCAGTACCTACGAGCAGTACTTC. It is translated as CASSRTGGSTYEQYF.

This chain links TRBV6-1 with TRBJ2-5, with 9 bases fitting TRBD1. This CDR3 is built from 14 residues. Germline CDR1 and CDR2: MNHNS and SASEGT. After removal of 10 bases from V and 5 bases from J, the junction contained 11 bases not matched to a gene. The CDR3 reads CATYRDRVMETQYF. CDR3 DNA sequence: TGTGCCACATACCGGGACAGGGTAATGGAGACCCAGTACTTC.

This clone was observed once. This chain uses TRBV15 with TRBJ2-1; possible D gene TRBD1, 6 bases. The germline gives CDR1 LNHNV, CDR2 YYDKDF (reference sequence). With 5 bases removed from V and 8 bases from J, the gap between germline ends came to 13 bases. This CDR3 contains 13 residues. For the CDR3, the DNA is TGTGCCACCAGCTTGATGGGGGCCGATGAGCAGTTCTTC. Translation gives CATSLMGADEQFF.

The J gene is TRBJ2-5, the V gene TRBV10-3, with a possible D match to TRBD1 (6 bases). The DNA end is a closer match to TRBJ2-7, so the J assignment may be wrong. Germline CDR1 and CDR2: ENHRY and SYGVKD. This CDR3 is built from 16 residues. This chain's CDR3 is CAIKGQGRVSGNEQYF. In DNA, the CDR3 is TGTGCCATCAAAGGGCAGGGGCGCGTGTCGGGAAACGAGCAGTACTTC.

This clone was seen once. The V call is TRBV28, the J call TRBJ2-7; D remains unclear. Germline V gives CDR1 MDHEN, CDR2 SYDVKM. The ends were cut back, 7 bases at V and 2 bases at J, with 15 bases in the middle. CDR3 length: 14 residues. The CDR3 DNA is TGTGCCAGCATCCCAGGCCAGGCCACCTACGAGCAGTACTTC. Encoded protein: CASIPGQATYEQYF.

This chain links TRBV5-1 with TRBJ2-7, with 7 bases identical to TRBD2. This CDR3 spans 14 amino acids. The germline V gene has CDR1 SGHRS and CDR2 YFSETQ. The J segment lost 6 bases and the V segment lost 5 bases, leaving 11 bases of the junction unmatched. As DNA, the CDR3 is TGCGCCAGCAGGAGGGAGGGCCTCCTAGGCGAGCAGTACTTC. It is translated as CASRREGLLGEQYF.

The chain is built from TRBV7-2 and TRBJ2-2; possibly TRBD2 for D (6 bases). V lost 4 bases, J lost 6 bases, and 18 bases lay in between. The germline gives CDR1 SGHTA, CDR2 FQGNSA. This CDR3 contains 16 residues. The CDR3 region is CASSYLTGGYAGELFF. For the CDR3, the DNA is TGTGCCAGCAGCTACCTTACAGGAGGGTACGCCGGGGAGCTGTTTTTT.

The DNA for the CDR3 is TGCGCCAGCAGCCATACGGACAGGGCCCGCCTTGAAGCTTTCTTT. Translating gives CASSHTDRARLEAFF. The genes are TRBV4-3 and TRBJ1-1, with TRBD1 identical over 8 bases. V lost 3 bases and J lost 7; bases outside the gene matches: 10. The CDR3 is made up of 15 amino acids. Germline CDR1 reads LGHNA; CDR2 reads YSLEER.

The V and J genes are TRBV7-3 and TRBJ2-5; weak D call: TRBD1 (5 bases). Germline V gene sequence: CDR1 SGHTA, CDR2 FQGTGA. This CDR3 is built from 13 residues. V was trimmed by 1 base and J by 5 bases, leaving 8 bases between them. The CDR3 region has the DNA TGTGCCAGCAGCTTAAGCAGGGCCGAGACCCAGTACTTC. As protein: CASSLSRAETQYF.

CDR3: CASSHARDRAYEQYF. The CDR3 DNA is TGCGCCAGCAGCCACGCCCGGGACAGGGCCTACGAGCAGTACTTC. The V call is TRBV5-1, the J call TRBJ2-7; 9 bases are shared with TRBD1. The V gene's germline CDR1 is SGHRS and CDR2 YFSETQ. The CDR3 contains 15 residues. V lost 4 bases to trimming and J lost 2 bases; unmatched junction nucleotides: 7.

The rearrangement joins TRBV18 to TRBJ1-1; 8 bases are a match to TRBD1. The CDR3 runs to 15 residues. Germline V CDR1 and CDR2: KGHSH, LQKENI. V lost 2 bases, J lost 1 base, and 3 bases stayed unmatched. The CDR3 sequence: CASSPWTGPNTEAFF. The CDR3 DNA is TGTGCCAGCTCACCATGGACAGGGCCGAACACTGAAGCTTTCTTT.

V is TRBV2 and J is TRBJ1-4; the D gene is possibly TRBD1 (5 bases). The CDR3 loop spans 13 amino acids. CDR1 and CDR2 (germline): SNHLY, FYNNEI. The V end was cut by 6 bases, the J end by 8 bases, with 13 bases between. CDR3 residues: CASRAGKGEKLFF. In DNA form, the CDR3 reads TGTGCCAGCAGGGCAGGGAAGGGGGAAAAACTGTTTTTT.

The chain employs TRBV7-9 and TRBJ1-2; D unresolved. V lost 5 bases to trimming and J lost 8 bases, with 18 bases between them. Germline loops: CDR1 SEHNR, CDR2 FQNEAQ (reference sequence). The CDR3 is 14 residues long. CDR3 sequence: CASSPPGLPPGYTF. In nucleotides, the CDR3 is TGTGCCAGCAGCCCACCAGGACTCCCCCCCGGCTACACCTTC.

The CDR3 loop reads CASSTPSGGSHPDTQYF. The DNA of the CDR3 is TGTGCCAGCAGCACCCCCAGCGGGGGTTCTCATCCAGATACGCAGTATTTT. The chain joins TRBV13 to TRBJ2-3; 8 bases are a match to TRBD2. Trimming removed 5 bases from V and 4 bases from J; junction bases left unmatched: 14. The CDR3 runs to 17 residues. Germline CDR1 is PRHDT and CDR2 is FYEKMQ (reference sequence).